Below are 21 T cell receptor beta chains sequenced from a single sample in a study of blood T cell repertoires in COVID-19 (dated by TCRdb to about 2020). The method behind the library was the immunoSEQ multiplex PCR assay. TCRdb took over this immuneACCESS table, retaining in-frame rearrangements with V and J assigned. Such tables are incomplete; in checked studies, under half of the missing clones stem from an unresolved V gene, and the remainder is unexplained. This sample lists hundreds of thousands of clones; about 90% were detected once. The top ten clonotypes cover roughly 3% of the sample. The sequencing input was peripheral blood. These receptors all come from a man younger than 35 with active or convalescent COVID-19.

The V and J genes are TRBV5-1 and TRBJ2-7; TRBD2 aligns across 9 bases. The V gene end was trimmed by 2 bases and the J gene end by 3 bases; junction bases not matched to a gene: 6. Germline lookup yields CDR1 SGHRS and CDR2 YFSETQ. This CDR3 comprises 15 residues. The CDR3 reads CASSLAGGVNYEQYF. The CDR3 bases are TGCGCCAGCAGCTTAGCGGGGGGCGTCAACTACGAGCAGTACTTC.

The V and J genes are TRBV6-2 or TRBV6-3 and TRBJ2-1; D is perhaps TRBD2 (6 bases). The CDR3 extends over 17 amino acids. The germline V and J ends were trimmed by 0 bases and 0 bases, with 12 bases remaining between them. Germline V gene lookup returns CDR1 MNHEY and CDR2 SVGEGT. In DNA form, the CDR3 reads TGTGCCAGCAGTTACTCCGGGGGTTTCGGCTCCTACAATGAGCAGTTCTTC. Its protein product is CASSYSGGFGSYNEQFF.

The V call is TRBV7-6, the J call TRBJ2-1; 13 positions agree with TRBD2. CDR1 is SGHVS and CDR2 is FNYEAQ in the germline V gene. V was pared by 3 bases and J by 7 bases, with 3 bases of the junction left unmatched. The length of the CDR3 is 15 residues. The chain's CDR3 is CASSFRGLAGNEQFF. As DNA, the CDR3 is TGTGCCAGCAGCTTCCGGGGACTAGCGGGAAATGAGCAGTTCTTC.

V and J are TRBV9 and TRBJ2-3, with 9 nucleotides matching TRBD2. CDR1 and CDR2 (germline): SGDLS, YYNGEE. The CDR3 spans 16 residues. The V gene end was trimmed by 5 bases and the J gene end by 3 bases; junction bases not matched to a gene: 10. The CDR3 nucleotides are TGTGCCAGCAGAGGCGGGGGGGCCGATCGGACAGATACGCAGTATTTT. This gives the protein CASRGGGADRTDTQYF.

J is TRBJ2-1 and V is TRBV28; maybe TRBD1 (5 bases). CDR3 length: 14 residues. Trimming left V 2 bases short and J 1 base short, with 6 bases between. The germline gives CDR1 MDHEN, CDR2 SYDVKM. CDR3 sequence: CASSLGASYNEQFF. In DNA, the CDR3 is TGTGCCAGCAGTTTAGGGGCTTCCTACAATGAGCAGTTCTTC.

CDR3 sequence reads: CASSALAVLPRNEQFF. The CDR3 region has the DNA TGTGCCAGCAGCGCACTAGCGGTCTTGCCGAGGAATGAGCAGTTCTTC. The chain uses TRBV7-2 and TRBJ2-1; 8 bases are shared with TRBD2. Germline assignment: CDR1 SGHTA and CDR2 FQGNSA. The CDR3 runs to 16 residues. V lost 5 bases to trimming and J lost 7 bases; unmatched junction nucleotides: 13.

V gene TRBV2 combines with J gene TRBJ2-2, with a tentative D call TRBD2 (5 bases). CDR3 size: 17 residues. The V end was cut by 3 bases, the J end by 0 bases, with 14 bases between. Germline-derived CDR1 and CDR2 are SNHLY and FYNNEI. The DNA for the CDR3 is TGTGCCAGCAGTGATTTTACCCGGGGATCGAACACCGGGGAGCTGTTTTTT. Translating it yields CASSDFTRGSNTGELFF.

V gene TRBV11-3 combines with J gene TRBJ2-7; a weak D match, TRBD1 (5 bases). Trimming cost V 5 bases and J 7 bases, with 15 bases left between them. This CDR3 contains 13 residues. Germline V gives CDR1 SGHNT, CDR2 YENEEA. Here the CDR3 DNA reads TGTGCCAGCAGCCGGACACTGGCAGGGGAGCAGTACTTC. It specifies CASSRTLAGEQYF.

On this clone itself: This specimen includes other DNA sequences encoding the same CDR3. The chain has TRBV6-5 and TRBJ1-1, with D uncertain. CDR1 and CDR2 from the germline V gene are MNHEY and SVGAGI. The CDR3 sequence is 12 residues long. Trimming left V 6 bases short and J 1 base short, with 6 bases between. The CDR3 here is CASRAGNTEAFF. The DNA of the CDR3 is TGTGCCAGCAGGGCTGGGAACACTGAAGCTTTCTTT.

The chain has TRBV28 and TRBJ1-2; 7 bases are shared with TRBD1. From germline, CDR1 is MDHEN and CDR2 SYDVKM. The J segment lost 4 bases and the V segment lost 4 bases, leaving 9 bases of the junction unmatched. This CDR3 comprises 15 residues. The CDR3 here is CASSYPTGKGYGYTF. As DNA, the CDR3 is TGTGCCAGCAGTTACCCGACAGGGAAGGGCTATGGCTACACCTTC.

V gene TRBV6-5 combines with J gene TRBJ1-5; weak D call: TRBD1 (6 bases). The V gene lost 6 bases and the J gene lost 1 base, with 10 bases spanning the gap. Germline-derived CDR1 and CDR2 are MNHEY and SVGAGI. The CDR3 has 14 amino acids. As DNA, the CDR3 is TGTGCCAGCAGGGTTGGACAGAGCAATCAGCCCCAGCATTTT. It encodes CASRVGQSNQPQHF.

The rearrangement joins TRBV5-1 to TRBJ2-5; TRBD1 is a possible D gene (5 bases). The CDR3 extends over 14 amino acids. The V end lost 2 bases, the J end lost 5 bases, and 13 bases lay between the germline ends. The germline CDR1 and CDR2 sequences are SGHRS and YFSETQ. CDR3 in DNA: TGCGCCAGCAGCTTCGACAGCCAAAGGGAGACCCAGTACTTC. It translates to CASSFDSQRETQYF.

The table lists this clone with a count of one. V usage is TRBV7-9 and J usage is TRBJ1-2; TRBD1 is a possible D gene (5 bases). The CDR3 runs to 13 residues. With 6 bases removed from V and 7 bases from J, the gap between germline ends came to 15 bases. CDR1 SEHNR and CDR2 FQNEAQ come from the germline V gene (reference sequence). The CDR3 protein is CASRLDGGLGYTF. CDR3 DNA sequence: TGTGCCAGCAGACTCGACGGGGGTCTTGGCTACACCTTC. The whole variable domain, filled in from reference TRBV7-9 and TRBJ1-2, reads DTGVSQNPRHKITKRGQNVTFRCDPISEHNRLYWYRQTLGQGPEFLTYFQNEAQLEKSRLLSDRFSAERPKGSFSTLEIQRTEQGDSAMYLCASRLDGGLGYTFGSGTRLTVV.

Of note for this clone: Germline and junction disagree at one end, which may indicate a read error. V usage is TRBV10-2 and J usage is TRBJ2-7; 7 nucleotides line up with TRBD2. The CDR3 extends over 16 amino acids. In germline, CDR1 is WSHSY, CDR2 SAAADI. The CDR3 is CASSESHGGSSYEQYF. Here the CDR3 DNA reads TGCGCCAGCAGCGAGTCGCATGGCGGGAGCTCCTACGAGCAGTACTTC.

The V call is TRBV9, the J call TRBJ1-6; 7 nucleotides line up with TRBD1. Germline values: CDR1 SGDLS, CDR2 YYNGEE. With 3 bases clipped from V and 3 bases from J, the junction kept 6 bases outside the gene matches. The length of the CDR3 is 16 residues. In DNA, the CDR3 is TGTGCCAGCAGCGAGGACAGGTTGGACTATAATTCACCCCTCCACTTT. Translating gives CASSEDRLDYNSPLHF.

The rearrangement links TRBV9 to TRBJ2-7; the match to TRBD2 covers 9 bases. Trimming cost V 5 bases and J 1 base; bases outside gene matches: 10. The CDR3 is 16 amino acids. Germline CDR1 is SGDLS and CDR2 is YYNGEE. The CDR3 here is CASSRFTSGPSYEQYF. CDR3 DNA: TGTGCCAGCAGTCGATTCACTAGCGGGCCTTCCTACGAGCAGTACTTC.

V usage is TRBV7-2 and J usage is TRBJ1-4, with a possible D match to TRBD1 (5 bases). The CDR3 loop spans 14 amino acids. From germline, CDR1 is SGHTA and CDR2 FQGNSA. With 6 bases removed from V and 8 bases from J, the gap between germline ends came to 16 bases. CDR3 residues: CASSLGSGREKLFF. The CDR3 bases are TGTGCCAGCAGTCTAGGGTCAGGGCGCGAAAAACTGTTTTTT.

The sample holds one count of this clone. The CDR3, as DNA: TGCAGTGCTCTAGCGGGGGGTGAGCAGTTCTTC. Protein product: CSALAGGEQFF. V and J are TRBV20-1 and TRBJ2-1; 11 nucleotides agree with TRBD2. J was trimmed by 9 bases and V by 5 bases; bases with no gene match: 0. The CDR3 sequence is 11 residues long. Germline-derived CDR1 and CDR2 are DFQATT and SNEGSKA (reference sequence).

The chain couples TRBV28 to TRBJ1-2; D is possibly TRBD1 (6 bases). CDR3 size: 13 residues. V lost 7 bases to trimming and J lost 4 bases, with 13 bases between them. Germline V CDR1 and CDR2: MDHEN, SYDVKM. The DNA of the CDR3 is TGTGCCAGCACGGGGGGCCCGACCTATGGCTACACCTTC. Amino acids: CASTGGPTYGYTF.

The chain uses TRBV27 and TRBJ1-2, with 7 bases matching TRBD1. V lost 5 bases, J lost 14 bases, and 11 bases stayed unmatched. The CDR3 covers 12 residues. Germline V gene data show CDR1 as MNHEY and CDR2 as SMNVEV (reference sequence). In DNA, the CDR3 is TGTGCCAGCAGTGTCCGGGACAGCAAAATGACCTTC. Translation: CASSVRDSKMTF.

The chain carries TRBV11-3 and TRBJ2-2; 9 nucleotides agree with TRBD1. Germline V gene sequence: CDR1 SGHNT, CDR2 YENEEA. The V gene end was trimmed by 5 bases and the J gene end by 1 base; junction bases not matched to a gene: 5. There are 16 residues in the CDR3. The CDR3 region has the DNA TGTGCCAGCAGCCTAGGGACAGGGCAGAACACCGGGGAGCTGTTTTTT. This gives the protein CASSLGTGQNTGELFF.